What follows are 10 T cell receptor beta chains derived from one specimen sequenced in a study of cytomegalovirus exposure and HLA in healthy donors. Both 60 Vbeta primers and 13 Jbeta primers went into the PCR. Sequenced by immunoSEQ multiplex PCR; TCRdb stores in-frame clones only, minus some. The sample lists 150,000 to 200,000 clones, 75% to 90% occurring once. The sequencing sample was made of PBMCs. Receptor source: a woman between 50 and 59 years old in good health and CMV-seropositive.

The chain joins TRBV28 to TRBJ2-7; D is possibly TRBD2 (6 bases). CDR1 is MDHEN, CDR2 SYDVKM, per germline. V was clipped by 6 bases and J by 0 bases, with 9 bases between them. The CDR3 runs to 13 residues. CDR3 residues: CASSAGSSYEQYF. The CDR3, as DNA: TGTGCCAGCAGCGCGGGAAGCTCCTACGAGCAGTACTTC. The full variable domain, its missing parts supplied by reference TRBV28 and TRBJ2-7, is DVKVTQSSRYLVKRTGEKVFLECVQDMDHENMFWYRQDPGLGLRLIYFSYDVKMKEKGDIPEGYSVSREKKERFSLILESASTNQTSMYLCASSAGSSYEQYFGPGTRLTVT.

The chain recombines TRBV4-1 with TRBJ2-7; a possible D gene is TRBD2 (6 bases). The CDR3 covers 15 residues. In germline, CDR1 is MGHRA, CDR2 YSYEKL. V gave up 3 bases and J gave up 0 bases, with 12 bases separating them. The CDR3 coding sequence is TGCGCCAGCAGCCAGACCGGGACTTACTCCTACGAGCAGTACTTC. Its translation: CASSQTGTYSYEQYF.

The chain is built from TRBV7-3 and TRBJ2-5, with 8 positions matching TRBD2. The CDR3 loop spans 15 amino acids. The germline CDR1 and CDR2 sequences are SGHTA and FQGTGA. Germline trimming cut 3 bases from V and 5 bases from J; bases unmatched to any gene: 8. CDR3 DNA: TGTGCCAGCAGCTTGGCCTCCGGGGGGGCCGAGACCCAGTACTTC. It specifies CASSLASGGAETQYF.

The chain couples TRBV2 to TRBJ1-1, with 9 bases identical to TRBD1. V dropped 5 bases and J dropped 4; count of bases not matched to a gene: 8. The CDR3 loop spans 15 amino acids. Per the germline V gene, CDR1 is SNHLY and CDR2 is FYNNEI. The CDR3 coding sequence is TGTGCCAGCAGTATTACAACAGGGGGCGGCACTGAAGCTTTCTTT. Amino acids: CASSITTGGGTEAFF.

The chain has TRBV7-9 and TRBJ1-1, with D hard to call. V was pared by 5 bases and J by 8 bases, with 12 bases between. This CDR3 has 12 residues. CDR1 and CDR2 from the germline V gene are SEHNR and FQNEAQ (reference sequence). CDR3 sequence (DNA): TGTGCCAGCAGCCCCGGGGTGGGCGAAGCTTTCTTT. It specifies CASSPGVGEAFF.

This chain connects TRBV27 to TRBJ2-7, with 7 bases lining up with TRBD2. Per germline, CDR1 MNHEY and CDR2 SMNVEV (reference sequence). The CDR3 totals 14 residues. The trim removed 5 bases at V and 7 bases at J, leaving 11 bases unmatched. The CDR3 region is CASSAWGGRDEQYF. As DNA, the CDR3 is TGTGCCAGCAGTGCCTGGGGGGGAAGGGATGAGCAGTACTTC.

Concerning this clone: The germline gene is not matched at one end of the junction; a read error may be the cause. As DNA, the CDR3 is TGTGCTAGCAGCTTAGACTACGACAATGAGCAGTTCTTC. Amino acid sequence: CASSLDYDNEQFF. The genes are TRBV7-7 and TRBJ2-1, with a weak D call TRBD2 (5 bases). The germline CDR1 and CDR2 sequences are SSHAT and FNYEAQ (reference sequence). The CDR3 runs to 13 residues. The full variable domain, with the rest looked up from reference TRBV7-7 and TRBJ2-1, is GAGVSQSPRYKVTKRGQDVTLRCDPISSHATLYWYQQALGQGPEFLTYFNYEAQPDKSGLPSDRFSAERPEGSISTLTIQRTEQRDSAMYRCASSLDYDNEQFFGPGTRLTVL.

The genes are TRBV28 and TRBJ1-2; 8 bases agree with TRBD1. This CDR3 spans 15 amino acids. V was clipped by 6 bases and J by 4 bases; unmatched bases: 10. Germline lookup yields CDR1 MDHEN and CDR2 SYDVKM. CDR3 DNA sequence: TGTGCCAGCAGGCTACCGGGACAGGCCCTCTATGGCTACACCTTC. It translates to CASRLPGQALYGYTF.

This chain links TRBV9 with TRBJ2-6; a possible D gene is TRBD1 (6 bases). V gave up 3 bases and J gave up 4 bases, with 11 bases separating them. From germline, CDR1 is SGDLS and CDR2 YYNGEE. This CDR3 is 15 amino acids long. The CDR3 reads CASSAGVLGANVLTF. CDR3 in DNA: TGTGCCAGCAGCGCAGGGGTTCTGGGGGCCAACGTCCTGACTTTC. Supplemented by reference TRBV9 and TRBJ2-6, the full variable domain reads DSGVTQTPKHLITATGQRVTLRCSPRSGDLSVYWYQQSLDQGLQFLIQYYNGEERAKGNILERFSAQQFPDLHSELNLSSLELGDSALYFCASSAGVLGANVLTFGAGSRLTVL.

The genes are TRBV5-1 and TRBJ2-5; D is unresolved. Germline V gene data show CDR1 as SGHRS and CDR2 as YFSETQ. V dropped 0 bases and J dropped 1 base, with 7 bases sitting between them. CDR3 length: 14 amino acids. DNA for the CDR3: TGCGCCAGCAGCTTGGGGCTCTTCCAAGAGACCCAGTACTTC. Translation gives CASSLGLFQETQYF.